This TCR beta chain was sequenced in a study of post-analysis software for immune sequencing data. At the level of the study: Relapsing-remitting, secondary progressive and progressive-relapsing forms made up the multiple sclerosis disease courses. Study-wide results and limits: Clustering by F measure revealed strong co-clustering among samples prepared together in one batch. A handful of TRBV segments (TRBV5-6, TRBV5-1 and TRBV20-1 among them) occurred more frequently in patients than in controls.

About this clonotype: Its antigen is not identified.

The CDR3 covers 14 residues. The J segment lost 10 bases and the V segment lost 2 bases, leaving 3 bases of the junction unmatched. From germline, CDR1 is MDHEN and CDR2 SYDVKM. cDNA libraries of TCR beta carried unique molecular identifiers. Researchers reported 550,000 or so cDNA molecules coming from around 1 to 10 million T cells. MiXCR was run by TCRdb on the PCR reads, yielding one entry per CDR3 protein. The table has roughly 200,000 distinct CDR3 sequences, around 30% seen once; the top ten hold approximately 3.6%. This chain uses TRBV28 with TRBJ1-6; 9 nucleotides line up with TRBD1. The clonotype originates from a girl aged 2 to 17 with multiple sclerosis. The sample consisted of blood. CDR3 coding DNA: TGTGCCAGCAGTTTAAACAGGGGGCGGTCACCCCTCCACTTT. Encoded protein: CASSLNRGRSPLHF.